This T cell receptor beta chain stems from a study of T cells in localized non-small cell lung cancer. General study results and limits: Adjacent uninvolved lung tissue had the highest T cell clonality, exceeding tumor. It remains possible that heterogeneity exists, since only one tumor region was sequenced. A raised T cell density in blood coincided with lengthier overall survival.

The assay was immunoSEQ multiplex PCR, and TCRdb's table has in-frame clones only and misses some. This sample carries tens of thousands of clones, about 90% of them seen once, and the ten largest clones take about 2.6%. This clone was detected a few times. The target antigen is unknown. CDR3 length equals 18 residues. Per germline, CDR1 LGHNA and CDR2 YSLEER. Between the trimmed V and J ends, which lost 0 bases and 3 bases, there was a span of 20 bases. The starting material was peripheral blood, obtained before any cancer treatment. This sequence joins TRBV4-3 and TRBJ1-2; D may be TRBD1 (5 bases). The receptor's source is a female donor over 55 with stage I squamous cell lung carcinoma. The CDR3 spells CASSQDYGGDWEYYGYTF. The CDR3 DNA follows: TGCGCCAGCAGCCAAGATTATGGGGGGGATTGGGAGTACTATGGCTACACCTTC.